This is a list of T cell receptor beta chains from one sample in a study of cytomegalovirus exposure and HLA in healthy donors. Libraries were prepared by immunoSEQ multiplex PCR; TCRdb keeps only in-frame clonotypes and omits some of them. This repertoire shows about 160,000 clones, about 85% found once; its top ten account for 1%. Sequences were obtained from PBMCs. The receptors shown here come from a boy aged 2 to 9 in good health and CMV-seronegative. The CDR3 runs from the conserved cysteine through the conserved F or W. D genes are given only for firm matches. Only part of the rows carry a size: once, few, many, or a class if the clone is expanded.

V gene	CDR3 length	clone size	D gene	J gene	CDR3 DNA	CDR3 protein
TRBV30	12	.	.	TRBJ2-3	TGTGCCTGGGGACAGAGCACAGATACGCAGTATTTT	CAWGQSTDTQYF
TRBV7-9	11	.	.	TRBJ2-5	TGTTCCAGCACCCCCTTCGAGGCCCAGTACTTC	CSSTPFEAQYF
TRBV29-1	14	.	.	TRBJ2-7	TGCAGCGTCGCTACCCGGGACTTCTTCCACGAGCAGTACTTC	CSVATRDFFHEQYF
TRBV9	13	.	TRBD1	TRBJ2-7	TGTGCCAGCAGCTCCACAGGGGGCCACGAGCAGTACTTC	CASSSTGGHEQYF
TRBV7-2	16	.	.	TRBJ2-7	TGTGCCAGCAGCTTAGTTCCTTCTAGCGCTTTGTACGAGCAGTACTTC	CASSLVPSSALYEQYF
TRBV28	15	few	.	TRBJ2-7	TGTGCCAGCAGTTCCACAGGGCAAGGCTCCTACGAGCAGTACTTC	CASSSTGQGSYEQYF
TRBV11-2	15	.	TRBD1	TRBJ1-2	TGTGCCAGCAGCTTAGCCCCGACAGGGATCTATGGCTACACCTTC	CASSLAPTGIYGYTF
TRBV7-9	16	.	.	TRBJ1-1	TGTGCCAGCAGCTTAAAATCCCTGACACCGAACACTGAAGCTTTCTTT	CASSLKSLTPNTEAFF
TRBV13	13	.	.	TRBJ2-7	TGTGCCAGCAGCTTAGGACAGCCCTACGAGCAGTACTTC	CASSLGQPYEQYF
TRBV5-5	15	.	TRBD1	TRBJ1-5	TGTGCCAGCAGCCAGGGGGCGCGAAACCATCAGCCCCAGCATTTT	CASSQGARNHQPQHF
TRBV27	14	.	TRBD1	TRBJ2-1	TGTGCCAGCAGGATCGGACAGGGAGCGTATGAGCAGTTCTTC	CASRIGQGAYEQFF
TRBV5-8	15	.	.	TRBJ1-1	TGTGCCAGCAGCTTGGCCTTAGATTTGAACACTGAAGCTTTCTTT	CASSLALDLNTEAFF
TRBV7-9	15	.	TRBD1	TRBJ1-2	TGTGCCAGCAGCTTAGGGACAGGGAATAACTATGGCTACACCTTC	CASSLGTGNNYGYTF
TRBV11-2	17	once	TRBD1	TRBJ2-7	TGTGCCAGCAGCTTAGGGGTGTGGGACAGGGGGCCCTACGAGCAGTACTTC	CASSLGVWDRGPYEQYF
TRBV6-5	15	.	TRBD2	TRBJ2-1	TGTGCCAGCAGCCCTGGGGGGGGCTCCTACAATGAGCAGTTCTTC	CASSPGGGSYNEQFF
TRBV6-1	13	.	TRBD1	TRBJ1-2	TGTGCCAGCAGTTGGGACAGAGGAGGTGGCTACACCTTC	CASSWDRGGGYTF
TRBV27	13	.	.	TRBJ1-2	TGTGCCAGCAGCCCGACAGATAACTATGGCTACACCTTC	CASSPTDNYGYTF
TRBV7-3	13	.	.	TRBJ1-1	TGTGCCAGCAGCTTAAGAGCGAACACTGAAGCTTTCTTT	CASSLRANTEAFF
TRBV5-4	14	.	.	TRBJ1-2	TGTGCCAGCAGCTTGTTCGGGGCTAACTATGGCTACACCTTC	CASSLFGANYGYTF
TRBV7-2	14	.	.	TRBJ2-3	TGTGCCAGCAGCTTAGACCCGGGAACAGATACGCAGTATTTT	CASSLDPGTDTQYF
TRBV27	14	once	.	TRBJ2-2	TGTGCCAGCAGGACAGTCCCGAACACCGGGGAGCTGTTTTTT	CASRTVPNTGELFF
TRBV11-2	13	.	.	TRBJ1-2	TGTGCCAGCAGCTTGGGCAGGCGTTATGGCTACACCTTC	CASSLGRRYGYTF
TRBV28	12	.	TRBD1	TRBJ1-4	TGTGCCAGCCTGGGACAGTCGGAAAAACTGTTTTTT	CASLGQSEKLFF
TRBV28	17	few	TRBD1	TRBJ2-5	TGTGCCAGCAGTTTACCTACCCGGACAGGGGGCCAAGAGACCCAGTACTTC	CASSLPTRTGGQETQYF
TRBV14	12	.	.	TRBJ2-1	TGTGCCAGCAGCCTCCAGTATGGTGAGCAGTTCTTC	CASSLQYGEQFF
TRBV7-9	16	.	TRBD2	TRBJ2-7	TGTGCCAGCAGCTTGGCCCGGACTAGCGGGTCCTACGAGCAGTACTTC	CASSLARTSGSYEQYF
TRBV27	14	.	TRBD2	TRBJ2-7	TGTGCCAGCAGCACTAGCGGGAGGTGGTACGAGCAGTACTTC	CASSTSGRWYEQYF
TRBV6-1	14	.	.	TRBJ1-6	TGTGCCAGCAGTGAAGTCCCCTGGGCGTCACCCCTCCACTTT	CASSEVPWASPLHF
TRBV7-9	15	few	TRBD2	TRBJ2-3	TGTGCCAGCAGCTTACGACTAGCGGCCACAGATACGCAGTATTTT	CASSLRLAATDTQYF